This T cell receptor (beta chain) was found in a study of cytomegalovirus exposure and HLA in healthy donors. The donors were part of the validation cohort of roughly 130 subjects. That cohort was separate from the first cohort, which comprised 500 to 850 subjects. This CDR3 is 11 amino acids long. The germline V gene has CDR1 WSHSY and CDR2 SAAADI. V shed 8 bases and J shed 3 bases, with 8 bases lying between them. The repertoire was sequenced with immunoSEQ multiplex PCR; TCRdb's copy has only in-frame clones and lacks some. Of 260,000 or so clones listed, about 83% are singletons. In its sample, this clone was seen many times.

Sequenced sample: PBMCs. The clonotype originates from a man in his late teens or twenties in good health and CMV-seronegative. V and J are TRBV10-2 and TRBJ2-7; TRBD1 is a possible D gene (6 bases). CDR3 DNA sequence: TGCGCCAGCCGCAGGGGCTACGAGCAGTACTTC. Its translation: CASRRGYEQYF.